The source of this T cell receptor (beta chain) is a study of blood T cell repertoires in COVID-19. As for the study in general: Researchers got acute and convalescent COVID-19 samples from the United States, Italy and Spain. PBMCs, B-cell-depleted T cells, or T cells were the source of the cDNA or gDNA that made up the material.

CDR3 length: 14 residues. Germline CDR1 is MNHEY and CDR2 is SMNVEV (reference sequence). V gave up 4 bases and J gave up 4 bases; unmatched junction bases: 0. Profiled with immunoSEQ multiplex PCR; TCRdb holds only in-frame clones, not every one. The sample yields 150,000 to 200,000 clones, just under 95% seen once. The rearrangement links TRBV27 to TRBJ2-2; 10 bases fit TRBD2. The source material was peripheral blood. The receptor was isolated from a woman between 45 and 65 years old with acute or convalescent COVID-19. CDR3 nucleotides: TGTGCCAGCAGTTGGACTAGCGGCACCGGGGAGCTGTTTTTT. Its protein product is CASSWTSGTGELFF.